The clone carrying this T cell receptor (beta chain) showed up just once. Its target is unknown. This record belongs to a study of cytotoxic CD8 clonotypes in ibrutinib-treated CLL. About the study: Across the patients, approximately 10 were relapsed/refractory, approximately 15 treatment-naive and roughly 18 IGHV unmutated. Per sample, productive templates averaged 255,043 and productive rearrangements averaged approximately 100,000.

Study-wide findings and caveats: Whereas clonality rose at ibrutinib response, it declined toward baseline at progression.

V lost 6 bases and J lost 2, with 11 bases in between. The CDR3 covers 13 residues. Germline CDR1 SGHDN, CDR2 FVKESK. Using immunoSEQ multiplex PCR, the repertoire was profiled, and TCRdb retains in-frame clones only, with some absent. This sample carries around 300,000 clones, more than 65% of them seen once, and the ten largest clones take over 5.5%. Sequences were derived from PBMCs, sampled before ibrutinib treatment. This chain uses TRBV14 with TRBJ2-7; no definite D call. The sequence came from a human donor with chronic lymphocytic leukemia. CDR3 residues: CASSERVTYEQYF. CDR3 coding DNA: TGTGCCAGCAGTGAGCGAGTGACCTACGAGCAGTACTTC.